This TCR beta chain was found in a study of early T cells in non-severe SARS-CoV-2 infection. TCRdb used MiXCR to reprocess the 5' RACE reads, holding one entry per CDR3 protein. The sample includes 95,000 to 120,000 distinct CDR3 sequences, 9% to 14% of them seen just once. CDR3 length: 15 residues. V lost 1 base, J lost 6 bases, and 14 bases lay in between. Germline lookup yields CDR1 SGHDN and CDR2 FVKESK. V usage is TRBV14 and J usage is TRBJ2-3; D gene uncertain. Sequencing was performed on whole blood. This clonotype originated in an adult who was a healthcare worker with PCR-confirmed SARS-CoV-2 infection or an uninfected control (not recorded which). This chain's CDR3 is CASSQARPPSDTQYF. The CDR3 bases are TGTGCCAGCAGCCAAGCACGGCCCCCGTCGGATACGCAGTATTTT. The full variable domain, with the rest looked up from reference TRBV14 and TRBJ2-3, is EAGVTQFPSHSVIEKGQTVTLRCDPISGHDNLYWYRRVMGKEIKFLLHFVKESKQDESGMPNNRFLAERTGGTYSTLKVQPAELEDSGVYFCASSQARPPSDTQYFGPGTRLTVL.